The present TCR beta chain was sequenced within a study of T-cell memory formation after mild COVID-19. Study at large: The TCR clusters were mostly specific to one donor.

TCRdb re-called the 5' RACE reads through MiXCR, storing one row per CDR3 protein. This table holds a few hundred thousand distinct CDR3 sequences, around a quarter found once. Trimming removed 7 bases from V and 2 bases from J; junction bases left unmatched: 7. CDR1 and CDR2 (germline): SGHVS, FQNEAQ. This CDR3 is 14 amino acids long. Overall study results and limits: Largely, contracting CD4+ clones fell within CM and EM, and contracting CD8+ clones within EMRA. There was a balanced CD4/CD8 profile in clones contracting day 15 to 85, and later expanders leaned CD4+.

Concerning this clonotype itself: Its matching antigen is unknown.

The sequence was collected from an adult woman who had mild COVID-19 (a few samples of this study predate the infection). Cell type and time point are not known. Sample: PBMCs or a T cell subset sorted from them (not recorded which). The J gene is TRBJ2-7, the V gene TRBV7-8; the match to TRBD1 covers 8 bases. CDR3 nucleotides: TGTGCCAGCACCCCACAGGGGGTACCCTACGAGCAGTACTTC. This gives the protein CASTPQGVPYEQYF. Drawing the rest from reference TRBV7-8 and TRBJ2-7, the complete variable domain is GAGVSQSPRYKVAKRGQDVALRCDPISGHVSLFWYQQALGQGPEFLTYFQNEAQLDKSGLPSDRFFAERPEGSVSTLKIQRTQQEDSAVYLCASTPQGVPYEQYFGPGTRLTVT.